This TCR beta chain was recorded in a study of a mutant IDH1 vaccine in newly diagnosed glioma. The time point was: week 5, during vaccination. Doses of 300 ug of mutant IDH1 20-mer peptide were given with topical imiquimod. To note about this clone: Its matching antigen is unknown.

The repertoire was sequenced with immunoSEQ multiplex PCR; TCRdb's copy has only in-frame clones and lacks some. The table has around 78,000 clones, roughly 90% seen once; the top ten hold under 0.7%. The receptor's source is a woman aged 50 to 60 with glioma. Sequencing was performed on PBMCs, taken from a glioma patient whose treatment included an IDH1 peptide vaccine.

In DNA, the CDR3 is TGTGCCAGCTCATCAAGTCAGGGCCCAAGGACTGAAGCTTTCTTT. Translated: CASSSSQGPRTEAFF. The chain carries TRBV18 and TRBJ1-1; tentatively, D is TRBD1 (5 bases). There are 15 residues in the CDR3. Germline loops: CDR1 KGHSH, CDR2 LQKENI. Trimming took off 5 bases at V and 5 bases at J, with 18 bases between the two ends.